These 31 T cell receptor beta chains share one sample of origin, sequenced in a study of human T cells and chemical hapten exposure. TCRdb ran MiXCR on the RACE reads and lists one entry per CDR3 protein. The sample contains approximately 400,000 distinct CDR3 sequences, approximately 5% of which appear only once. Time point noted: patch test 1, 2 weeks after DPC sensitization. Treatment: therapeutic diphenylcyclopropenone sensitization with weekly scalp DPC. Source: whole blood, taken in connection with sensitization to the hapten diphenylcyclopropenone (DPC). Every receptor here comes from a woman in her fifties or sixties with alopecia areata. Some clones in this sample may be carry-over from other donors' samples.

In its sample, this clonotype was seen a few times. This rearrangement joins TRBV27 to TRBJ1-5, with 11 nucleotides matching TRBD1. CDR1 MNHEY and CDR2 SMNVEV come from the germline V gene (reference sequence). The CDR3 runs 16 residues. V trimming: 5 bases; J trimming: 6 bases; junction bases outside the gene matches: 9. This CDR3 reads CASSPWTGGAGQPQHF. DNA of the CDR3: TGTGCCAGCAGTCCCTGGACAGGGGGCGCGGGTCAGCCCCAGCATTTT.

There are a few counts of this clonotype. V gene TRBV3-1 combines with J gene TRBJ2-1; D is perhaps TRBD2 (5 bases). Germline values: CDR1 LGHDT, CDR2 YNNKEL (reference sequence). The CDR3 is 17 residues long. Trimming pared 0 bases from V and 0 bases from J, leaving 12 bases between. CDR3 amino acids: CASSQDLVTSSYNEQFF. CDR3 coding DNA: TGTGCCAGCAGCCAAGATCTGGTTACTAGCTCCTACAATGAGCAGTTCTTC.

This clonotype has at least ten counts. V is TRBV7-6 and J is TRBJ1-4; D possibly corresponds to TRBD1 (5 bases). The germline V gene encodes CDR1 SGHVS and CDR2 FNYEAQ. V lost 1 base and J 7 bases, leaving 10 bases between the germline ends. The CDR3 is 14 amino acids. The CDR3 DNA reads TGTGCCAGCAGCTTAGTGGGACCGACTGAAAAACTGTTTTTT. It encodes CASSLVGPTEKLFF.

This clonotype was seen at least ten times. The chain couples TRBV6-1 to TRBJ1-2; tentatively, D is TRBD1 (5 bases). This CDR3 has 16 residues. The V gene's germline CDR1 is MNHNS and CDR2 SASEGT. Trimming took 7 bases from V and 0 from J, leaving 18 bases between them. The chain's CDR3 is CASKWDLSRANYGYTF. The CDR3 nucleotides are TGTGCCAGCAAATGGGACTTATCTCGAGCTAACTATGGCTACACCTTC.

This clonotype was observed a handful of times. This chain uses TRBV2 with TRBJ2-1, with a weak D call TRBD2 (6 bases). This CDR3 has 14 residues. Germline V CDR1 and CDR2: SNHLY, FYNNEI. Trimming stripped 8 bases from V and 7 bases from J, with 18 bases between. The CDR3 region has the DNA TGTGCCAGCCTTAACCCGGGACTGGTTAATGAGCAGTTCTTC. This gives the protein CASLNPGLVNEQFF.

This clonotype has a handful of counts. V is TRBV20-1 and J is TRBJ1-5; D possibly corresponds to TRBD1 (6 bases). V lost 6 bases and J lost 7, with 16 bases in between. Germline V gives CDR1 DFQATT, CDR2 SNEGSKA (reference sequence). The CDR3 is 13 amino acids. As DNA, the CDR3 is TGCAGTGCCAGCGCAGGGGAAGGGCAGCCCCAGCATTTT. Amino acid sequence: CSASAGEGQPQHF.

The CDR3 nucleotides are TGTGCCAGCAGTCAATCTCTTGGAGATACGCAGTATTTT. It is translated as CASSQSLGDTQYF. V gene TRBV5-6 combines with J gene TRBJ2-3; D call uncertain. The V and J ends lost 5 bases and 5 bases respectively, with 12 bases between them. Germline V gene data show CDR1 as SGHDT and CDR2 as YYEEEE. The CDR3 contains 13 residues. Complete variable domain (other parts from reference TRBV5-6 and TRBJ2-3): DAGVTQSPTHLIKTRGQQVTLRCSPKSGHDTVSWYQQALGQGPQFIFQYYEEEERQRGNFPDRFSGHQFPNYSSELNVNALLLGDSALYLCASSQSLGDTQYFGPGTRLTVL.

This clonotype was counted a few times. CDR3 in DNA: TGCGCCAGCAGCTTGGAGGTTTCCAAAAACATTCAGTACTTC. Its protein product is CASSLEVSKNIQYF. The V and J genes are TRBV5-1 and TRBJ2-4, with D uncertain. Germline V gives CDR1 SGHRS, CDR2 YFSETQ. This CDR3 has 14 amino acids. The V and J ends lost 0 bases and 2 bases respectively, with 6 bases between them.

This chain joins TRBV6-6 and TRBJ1-2; D uncertain. CDR1 and CDR2 from the germline V gene are MNHNY and SVGAGI (reference sequence). CDR3 length: 14 residues. V gave up 4 bases and J gave up 2 bases, with 11 bases separating them. The CDR3, as DNA: TGTGCCAGCAGTTCCTCAGCGGAGAACTATGGCTACACCTTC. It is translated as CASSSSAENYGYTF.

This clonotype was observed at least ten times. V and J are TRBV27 and TRBJ2-6, with a possible D match to TRBD1 (5 bases). The CDR3 extends over 16 amino acids. Germline CDR1 MNHEY, CDR2 SMNVEV (reference sequence). The V and J ends lost 5 bases and 0 bases respectively, with 11 bases between them. DNA for the CDR3: TGTGCCAGCAGTCCCAGGGTAAACTCTGGGGCCAACGTCCTGACTTTC. This codes for CASSPRVNSGANVLTF.

At least ten counts were recorded for this clonotype. The chain couples TRBV27 to TRBJ2-1; D is uncertain. Trimming shortened V by 6 bases and J by 8 bases, and 23 bases separated the two germline ends. The CDR3 is 16 residues long. CDR1 and CDR2 (germline): MNHEY, SMNVEV (reference sequence). For the CDR3, the DNA is TGTGCCAGCAGACCACTTCTAGGTGCCCGCTCGGATGAGCAGTTCTTC. The encoded protein is CASRPLLGARSDEQFF.

This clonotype was counted ten times or more. This chain uses TRBV7-8 with TRBJ2-7; 8 bases line up with TRBD2. The V gene's germline CDR1 is SGHVS and CDR2 FQNEAQ. The CDR3 spans 14 residues. The V gene end was trimmed by 4 bases and the J gene end by 2 bases; junction bases not matched to a gene: 4. CDR3 DNA: TGTGCCAGCAGCTCCGGGGGGGCAACCTACGAGCAGTACTTC. Translation: CASSSGGATYEQYF. Together with reference TRBV7-8 and TRBJ2-7, the CDR3 gives the full variable domain: GAGVSQSPRYKVAKRGQDVALRCDPISGHVSLFWYQQALGQGPEFLTYFQNEAQLDKSGLPSDRFFAERPEGSVSTLKIQRTQQEDSAVYLCASSSGGATYEQYFGPGTRLTVT.

This chain links TRBV18 with TRBJ1-1; 8 bases line up with TRBD1. The germline V gene encodes CDR1 KGHSH and CDR2 LQKENI. With 2 bases clipped from V and 6 bases from J, the junction kept 5 bases outside the gene matches. This CDR3 is built from 14 residues. The CDR3 DNA reads TGTGCCAGCTCACCAGGACAGGGAAGGTCTGAAGCTTTCTTT. Amino acid sequence: CASSPGQGRSEAFF.

This clonotype has just a few counts. This chain joins TRBV7-9 and TRBJ1-3; D remains ambiguous. The CDR3 consists of 16 residues. Deletions cut 1 base from V and 0 bases from J, with 10 bases between. Germline V lookup: CDR1 SEHNR, CDR2 FQNEAQ (reference sequence). The CDR3 protein is CASSLVPGFSGNTIYF. CDR3 nucleotide sequence: TGTGCCAGCAGCTTAGTGCCCGGATTCTCTGGAAACACCATATATTTT.

This clonotype was counted a few times. J is TRBJ1-6 and V is TRBV6-5; D is possibly TRBD1 (6 bases). Trimming stripped 5 bases from V and 10 bases from J, with 15 bases between. Germline CDR1 MNHEY, CDR2 SVGAGI. The CDR3 is 14 amino acids. CDR3 residues: CASSLWRGESPLHF. The CDR3 bases are TGTGCCAGCAGTCTGTGGAGGGGGGAATCACCCCTCCACTTT.

A note on this clonotype: Being one base from a much bigger clone, this may be a read error. The DNA is left out, because the CDR3 cannot be placed on it with certainty; the CDR3 is given as TCRdb lists it. The chain joins TRBV9 to TRBJ2-2; the D call TRBD1 from the table was never checked on the DNA. CDR1 and CDR2 from the germline V gene are SGDLS and YYNGEE. The CDR3 has 16 residues if both end residues are counted. CDR3 amino acids: CASSVGAGANTGELYF.

About this clonotype itself: Possible read error: a much larger clone is one base away. This chain uses TRBV6-5 with TRBJ1-1; D gene ambiguous. This CDR3 is built from 13 residues. Germline CDR1 MNHEY, CDR2 SVGAGI. The CDR3 nucleotides are TGTACCAGCAGCCGCCCCACCGACACTGAAGCTTTCTTT. This encodes CTSSRPTDTEAFF.

This clonotype was recorded at least ten times. The chain joins TRBV6-1 to TRBJ1-4; 9 positions agree with TRBD1. The CDR3 loop spans 18 amino acids. V gave up 0 bases and J gave up 0 bases; unmatched junction bases: 5. Per the germline V gene, CDR1 is MNHNS and CDR2 is SASEGT. The CDR3 DNA reads TGTGCCAGCAGTGAAGCGGACAGGGGACTTGCAACTAATGAAAAACTGTTTTTT. Its protein product is CASSEADRGLATNEKLFF.

The genes are TRBV2 and TRBJ2-2, with unresolved D. Germline V CDR1 and CDR2: SNHLY, FYNNEI. V gave up 3 bases and J gave up 5 bases, with 7 bases separating them. This CDR3 comprises 13 residues. Here the CDR3 reads CASSDSRTGELFF. DNA for the CDR3: TGTGCCAGCAGTGACAGTCGGACCGGGGAGCTGTTTTTT.

This clonotype was detected ten times or more. J is TRBJ1-5 and V is TRBV24-1; no clear D. V was cut by 3 bases and J by 1 base, with 15 bases left in between. The CDR3 loop spans 17 amino acids. Germline V CDR1 and CDR2: KGHDR, SFDVKD. Here the CDR3 reads CATSDATFSPSNQPQHF. In DNA, the CDR3 is TGTGCCACCAGTGATGCGACGTTTTCTCCCAGCAATCAGCCCCAGCATTTT.

This clonotype turned up a few times. The chain carries TRBV6-6 and TRBJ1-1; no clear D. There are 11 residues in the CDR3. V was shortened by 7 bases and J by 1 base, with 4 bases between the two germline ends. CDR1 is MNHNY and CDR2 is SVGAGI in the germline V gene (reference sequence). In DNA form, the CDR3 reads TGTGCCAGCAATTGGAACACTGAAGCTTTCTTT. It encodes CASNWNTEAFF.

This clonotype was observed a handful of times. The rearrangement uses TRBV9 and TRBJ2-7; TRBD1 or TRBD2 may be the D gene (6 bases each). V was shortened by 0 bases and J by 0 bases, with 10 bases between the two germline ends. Germline CDR1 reads SGDLS; CDR2 reads YYNGEE. The CDR3 consists of 15 residues. CDR3 sequence (DNA): TGTGCCAGCAGCGTAGAGGGGGGAGCCTCCTACGAGCAGTACTTC. Its translation: CASSVEGGASYEQYF.

This clonotype was found many times. The V and J genes are TRBV10-3 and TRBJ2-7, with a weak D call TRBD2 (6 bases). V was pared by 4 bases and J by 7 bases, with 20 bases between. The CDR3 runs 15 residues. Germline V gene lookup returns CDR1 ENHRY and CDR2 SYGVKD. In DNA form, the CDR3 reads TGTGCCATCAGTGCACGAGCTGGGGGGACCGGAGAGCAGTACTTC. Translation gives CAISARAGGTGEQYF.

This clonotype has more than one count but fewer than ten. V gene TRBV12-3 or TRBV12-4 combines with J gene TRBJ2-5; 9 positions match TRBD2. V shed 0 bases, J shed 4 bases, and the junction held 9 bases outside the gene matches. The CDR3 loop spans 17 amino acids. The CDR3 bases are TGTGCCAGCAGTTTAGCAGGCGGTAGCGGGGGCGGAGAGACCCAGTACTTC. Protein: CASSLAGGSGGGETQYF.

This rearrangement joins TRBV6-5 to TRBJ2-1; the match to TRBD1 covers 7 bases. Germline-derived CDR1 and CDR2 are MNHEY and SVGAGI. J gave up 0 bases and V 0 bases, and 2 bases lay outside the gene matches. The CDR3 spans 16 residues. DNA of the CDR3: TGTGCCAGCAGTTACTCGGACAGGAGCTCCTACAATGAGCAGTTCTTC. This codes for CASSYSDRSSYNEQFF.

This clonotype was seen repeatedly, ten times or more. The rearrangement links TRBV24-1 to TRBJ2-1; possible D gene TRBD2, 6 bases. In germline, CDR1 is KGHDR, CDR2 SFDVKD. This CDR3 region has 13 residues. V lost 0 bases to trimming and J lost 7 bases, with 6 bases between them. CDR3 amino acids: CATSDLGGNEQFF. CDR3 nucleotides: TGTGCCACCAGTGATTTGGGGGGGAATGAGCAGTTCTTC.

This clonotype came up many times. The chain combines TRBV9 with TRBJ2-3; D is perhaps TRBD2 (5 bases). V lost 0 bases and J lost 0, with 8 bases in between. The CDR3 totals 15 residues. Germline V gene data show CDR1 as SGDLS and CDR2 as YYNGEE. The CDR3 protein is CASSVGGQSTDTQYF. CDR3 coding DNA: TGTGCCAGCAGCGTAGGAGGGCAGAGCACAGATACGCAGTATTTT.

The V call is TRBV28, the J call TRBJ2-7; 9 bases are a match to TRBD2. The CDR3 loop spans 12 amino acids. Germline-derived CDR1 and CDR2 are MDHEN and SYDVKM. J lost 10 bases, V lost 8 bases, and 9 bases had no gene match. The CDR3 spells CASFTGTSSQYF. The CDR3 DNA follows: TGTGCCAGCTTCACCGGGACTAGCTCTCAGTACTTC.

This clonotype was counted ten times or more. The DNA of the CDR3 is TGCAGCGTTCCCTCAGAGAGCATTCAGTACTTC. It encodes CSVPSESIQYF. The chain links TRBV29-1 to TRBJ2-4; D remains unclear. CDR1 is SQVTM and CDR2 is ANQGSEA in the germline V gene. CDR3 length: 11 amino acids. The V and J ends lost 5 bases and 9 bases respectively, with 11 bases between them.

This clonotype has ten or more counts. This rearrangement joins TRBV27 to TRBJ2-3; TRBD1 is a possible D gene (5 bases). V lost 5 bases and J lost 2, with 14 bases in between. Per the germline V gene, CDR1 is MNHEY and CDR2 is SMNVEV (reference sequence). The length of the CDR3 is 15 residues. The CDR3 reads CASSRRTPFTDTQYF. The DNA for the CDR3 is TGTGCCAGCAGTCGACGGACACCCTTCACAGATACGCAGTATTTT.

This clonotype was seen ten or more times. This chain uses TRBV5-5 with TRBJ2-3; D not resolved. The CDR3 has 13 amino acids. Trimming took 1 base from V and 0 from J, leaving 3 bases between them. Germline-derived CDR1 and CDR2 are SGHKS and YYEKEE (reference sequence). CDR3 sequence (DNA): TGTGCCAGCAGCTTGTGGAGCACAGATACGCAGTATTTT. Its protein product is CASSLWSTDTQYF.